One and the same sample provided the 26 T cell receptor beta chains below, sequenced in a study of T cell repertoires in aging, cancer and after chemotherapy. TRB rearrangements spanning V, D and J were amplified using mixed TRB-A/B primers. One entry per CDR3 protein results from TCRdb running MiXCR on the multiplex PCR reads. Of approximately 1,200 distinct CDR3 sequences listed, about a sixth are singletons. Amplification of TCR beta used genomic DNA extracted from peripheral blood. Source material: blood. The receptors originated from a human donor with a solid tumor.

Sample share makes this clonotype large. This chain uses TRBV6-5 with TRBJ2-3; D gene unclear. The CDR3 has 11 amino acids. Germline-derived CDR1 and CDR2 are MNHEY and SVGAGI. Trimming removed 8 bases at V and 6 bases at J, with 9 bases between. CDR3 in amino acids: CASLGEDTQYF. The DNA for the CDR3 is TGTGCCAGCCTTGGCGAGGATACGCAGTATTTT.

The rearrangement uses TRBV10-3 and TRBJ1-4; tentative D call: TRBD1 (5 bases). The germline V gene encodes CDR1 ENHRY and CDR2 SYGVKD. CDR3 length: 16 amino acids. Between the trimmed V and J ends, which lost 4 bases and 8 bases, there was a span of 20 bases. CDR3 coding DNA: TGTGCCATCAGTGGCGGGGACTTAGGGACGCGGGAAAAACTGTTTTTT. Its protein is CAISGGDLGTREKLFF.

Regarding this clonotype: Its ends do not fully match the called genes, so a read error is possible. The rearrangement links TRBV5-4 to TRBJ2-1; TRBD2 matches at 8 bases. CDR3 length: 15 residues. Germline-derived CDR1 and CDR2 are SGHNT and YYREEE (reference sequence). The CDR3, as DNA: TGCGCCAGCAGCTCAGAGCGGGGGCCTTACAATGAGCAGTTCTTC. This codes for CASSSERGPYNEQFF.

As regards this clonotype: A read error may be the cause here, since a much bigger clone is one base away. The V and J genes are TRBV6-4 and TRBJ2-2; 12 positions agree with TRBD2. The germline V gene encodes CDR1 MRHNA and CDR2 SNTAGT. The CDR3 sequence is 14 residues long. Trimming cost V 7 bases and J 6 bases; bases outside gene matches: 3. The CDR3 coding sequence is TGTGCCAGCACGGGACTAGCGGGCTCCGGGGAGCTGTTTTTT. Its translation: CASTGLAGSGELFF.

This clonotype was seen more than once but under ten times. This sequence joins TRBV7-6 and TRBJ2-5, with 9 bases lining up with TRBD2. J lost 5 bases, V lost 6 bases, and 10 bases had no gene match. Germline assignment: CDR1 SGHVS and CDR2 FNYEAQ. CDR3 length equals 15 residues. CDR3 coding DNA: TGTGCCAGCAGTCCTGGGGGACTAGCCCGGGAGACCCAGTACTTC. It translates to CASSPGGLARETQYF. Full variable domain (outside the CDR3, taken from reference TRBV7-6 and TRBJ2-5): GAGVSQSPRYKVTKRGQDVALRCDPISGHVSLYWYRQALGQGPEFLTYFNYEAQQDKSGLPNDRFSAERPEGSISTLTIQRTEQRDSAMYRCASSPGGLARETQYFGPGTRLLVL.

In this sample, this clonotype turned up a few times. This chain uses TRBV6-5 with TRBJ1-5; a possible D gene is TRBD1 (5 bases). V shed 6 bases and J shed 0 bases, with 12 bases lying between them. CDR1 is MNHEY and CDR2 is SVGAGI in the germline V gene. The CDR3 is 15 residues long. CDR3 coding DNA: TGTGCCAGCAGGGACCGGGACGGTAGCAATCAGCCCCAGCATTTT. Translating gives CASRDRDGSNQPQHF.

This clonotype was counted only a few times. The V call is TRBV6-1, the J call TRBJ1-5, with 10 bases aligning to TRBD1. Germline V CDR1 and CDR2: MNHNS, SASEGT. The CDR3 extends over 14 amino acids. The junction had 5 bases not matched to a gene; V was cut back by 6 bases and J by 6 bases. For the CDR3, the DNA is TGTGCCAGCAGCTGGACAGGGGGAAGTCAGCCCCAGCATTTT. It codes for CASSWTGGSQPQHF.

This clonotype was seen a few times. The V gene is TRBV20-1, the J gene TRBJ2-1; D is undetermined. The V gene's germline CDR1 is DFQATT and CDR2 SNEGSKA (reference sequence). The CDR3 is 13 amino acids. The germline V and J ends were trimmed by 5 bases and 2 bases, with 10 bases remaining between them. Here the CDR3 reads CSAFDLTYNEQFF. In nucleotides, the CDR3 is TGCAGTGCTTTCGACTTAACCTACAATGAGCAGTTCTTC.

This clonotype has only a few counts. The chain links TRBV12-3 or TRBV12-4 to TRBJ2-1; D gene unclear. The V and J ends lost 1 base and 0 bases respectively, with 10 bases between them. The CDR3 is made up of 16 amino acids. CDR3 coding DNA: TGTGCCAGCAGTTTAGACGGTTGGAGCTCCTACAATGAGCAGTTCTTC. Translating gives CASSLDGWSSYNEQFF.

In this sample, this clonotype is medium-sized. The chain uses TRBV27 and TRBJ1-2; D remains unclear. V lost 6 bases to trimming and J lost 2 bases, with 16 bases between them. CDR1 is MNHEY, CDR2 SMNVEV, per germline (reference sequence). CDR3 length: 15 residues. CDR3 residues: CASREEGSANYGYTF. The CDR3 DNA is TGTGCCAGCAGGGAGGAGGGTTCGGCCAACTATGGCTACACCTTC.

This clonotype is classed as large. The chain employs TRBV6-1 and TRBJ2-1; 8 bases agree with TRBD1. Germline lookup yields CDR1 MNHNS and CDR2 SASEGT. V dropped 1 base and J dropped 8; count of bases not matched to a gene: 7. The CDR3 is 15 amino acids. CDR3 amino acids: CASSEVAAGGDEQFF. The CDR3, as DNA: TGTGCCAGCAGTGAAGTGGCGGCAGGGGGCGATGAGCAGTTCTTC.

This clonotype is medium-sized in the sample. The chain is built from TRBV19 and TRBJ2-5, with 7 bases that match TRBD1. Germline CDR1 LNHDA, CDR2 SQIVND (reference sequence). Losses at the gene ends were 5 bases for V and 6 bases for J; bases not matched to a gene: 12. The CDR3 is made up of 15 amino acids. This CDR3 is CASSSTTGNRKTQYF. In DNA, the CDR3 is TGTGCCAGTAGTTCAACGACAGGGAATAGAAAGACCCAGTACTTC.

This clonotype has a handful of counts. The V call is TRBV5-4, the J call TRBJ1-1; no clear D. V was cut by 1 base and J by 3 bases, with 10 bases left in between. The CDR3 length is 14 residues. Germline loops: CDR1 SGHNT, CDR2 YYREEE (reference sequence). The CDR3 protein is CASSLNQAHTEAFF. Written as DNA, the CDR3 is TGTGCCAGCAGCTTGAACCAGGCACACACTGAAGCTTTCTTT.

By share, this clonotype counts as large. The rearrangement joins TRBV29-1 to TRBJ2-1, with 9 bases lining up with TRBD1. This CDR3 is built from 13 residues. V shed 6 bases and J 12 bases; nucleotides not matched to a gene: 12. The germline V gene encodes CDR1 SQVTM and CDR2 ANQGSEA. CDR3 bases: TGCAGCGTATTCATCACAGGGGGCGGTGGGCAGTTCTTC. This gives the protein CSVFITGGGGQFF.

By its share, this clonotype is large. The rearrangement links TRBV6-5 to TRBJ2-5; TRBD2 matches 9 bases. The CDR3 sequence is 15 residues long. V lost 5 bases and J lost 1; bases outside the gene matches: 5. Germline CDR1 reads MNHEY; CDR2 reads SVGAGI. The CDR3 loop is CASSRRGGVQETQYF. CDR3 nucleotides: TGTGCCAGCAGTCGGCGGGGGGGCGTCCAAGAGACCCAGTACTTC.

The rearrangement uses TRBV6-5 and TRBJ2-5, with D perhaps matching TRBD2 (5 bases). V lost 6 bases to trimming and J lost 1 base, with 12 bases between them. The V gene's germline CDR1 is MNHEY and CDR2 SVGAGI. This CDR3 contains 14 residues. The CDR3 coding sequence is TGTGCCAGCAGGGACGACTACCTCCAAGAGACCCAGTACTTC. This sequence encodes CASRDDYLQETQYF.

The chain links TRBV11-2 to TRBJ1-6, with 7 bases that match TRBD1. The CDR3 sequence is 15 residues long. V lost 6 bases to trimming and J lost 7 bases; unmatched junction nucleotides: 9. CDR1 is SGHAT and CDR2 is FQNNGV in the germline V gene. The CDR3 protein is CASSYQGRGNSPLHF. In DNA, the CDR3 is TGTGCCAGCAGTTATCAAGGCAGGGGGAATTCACCCCTCCACTTT.

The chain couples TRBV12-3 or TRBV12-4 to TRBJ2-2; D perhaps matches TRBD1 (6 bases). The length of the CDR3 is 16 residues. V was trimmed by 4 bases and J by 0 bases, leaving 12 bases between them. The CDR3 is CASSSSGTSNTGELFF. DNA for the CDR3: TGTGCCAGCAGTTCCTCCGGGACATCGAACACCGGGGAGCTGTTTTTT.

By sample fraction, this clonotype is large (0.1 to 1%). This chain links TRBV7-2 with TRBJ1-2; D not certain. The V end was cut by 5 bases, the J end by 2 bases, with 12 bases between. The CDR3 runs 14 residues. From germline, CDR1 is SGHTA and CDR2 FQGNSA. The CDR3 is CASSNPGINYGYTF. In nucleotides, the CDR3 is TGTGCCAGCAGCAATCCGGGCATAAACTATGGCTACACCTTC.

The chain joins TRBV27 to TRBJ1-5; TRBD1 matches 9 bases. The ends lost 5 bases at V and 6 bases at J; junction bases unmatched: 5. The CDR3 length is 14 residues. Germline V CDR1 and CDR2: MNHEY, SMNVEV (reference sequence). The CDR3 nucleotides read TGTGCCAGCAGTCCCGGGACAGGGAGTCAGCCCCAGCATTTT. It is translated as CASSPGTGSQPQHF.

By share of the sample, this clonotype is large. This rearrangement joins TRBV19 to TRBJ2-1; D gene unclear. With 3 bases removed from V and 2 bases from J, the gap between germline ends came to 8 bases. Germline CDR1 is LNHDA and CDR2 is SQIVND (reference sequence). This CDR3 has 14 amino acids. CDR3 coding DNA: TGTGCCAGTAGTATCCCTAGAGCCTACAATGAGCAGTTCTTC. It encodes CASSIPRAYNEQFF.

In this sample, this clonotype is medium-sized (0.01 to 0.1%). The chain links TRBV12-3 or TRBV12-4 to TRBJ2-3; D gene unclear. Trimming left V 8 bases short and J 5 bases short, with 11 bases between. This CDR3 is built from 12 residues. The CDR3: CASGAIRDTQYF. The CDR3, as DNA: TGTGCCAGCGGTGCCATCAGAGATACGCAGTATTTT.

This clonotype was detected only a few times. This chain uses TRBV21-1 with TRBJ1-1. TRBV21-1 represents a pseudogene. This CDR3 has 13 amino acids. The CDR3 DNA is TGTGCCAGCGTCGGGGGGGATCGCGTAGAAGCTTTCTTT. Translating gives CASVGGDRVEAFF.

V is TRBV4-1 and J is TRBJ1-2; weak D call: TRBD1 (5 bases). V dropped 2 bases and J dropped 3 bases, with 13 bases sitting between them. Germline values: CDR1 MGHRA, CDR2 YSYEKL. This CDR3 comprises 15 residues. CDR3: CASSQKNGTHYGYTF. CDR3 nucleotide sequence: TGCGCCAGCAGCCAAAAAAATGGGACTCACTATGGCTACACCTTC.

The chain carries TRBV9 and TRBJ1-6, with D uncertain. The CDR3 runs 14 residues. The germline V gene encodes CDR1 SGDLS and CDR2 YYNGEE. Trimming left V 3 bases short and J 4 bases short, with 8 bases between. In DNA form, the CDR3 reads TGTGCCAGCAGCGGGGTCGGGTATAATTCACCCCTCCACTTT. Protein: CASSGVGYNSPLHF.

By share of the sample, this clonotype is medium-sized. The genes are TRBV20-1 and TRBJ2-5; no clear D gene. The CDR3 runs 14 residues. Germline V gene lookup returns CDR1 DFQATT and CDR2 SNEGSKA (reference sequence). Trimming removed 4 bases at V and 1 base at J, with 13 bases between. The CDR3: CSATKDGAQETQYF. DNA of the CDR3: TGCAGTGCTACGAAGGACGGAGCCCAAGAGACCCAGTACTTC.